Shown below are 10 T cell receptor beta chains from a single sample sequenced in a study of blood T cell repertoires in COVID-19 (dated by TCRdb to 2019 to 2021). Library creation used the immunoSEQ multiplex PCR assay. In its TCRdb copy, this immuneACCESS table keeps in-frame sequences only and misses some clones. Where compared with another copy, unresolved V genes explain less than half of these, and the others have no known cause. This sample comprises 49,000 or so clones, roughly 87% of them detected only once. 6% to 7.5% of the sample lies in the top ten. Sample: peripheral blood. These receptors were taken from a man between 60 and 75 years old with active COVID-19.

This rearrangement joins TRBV6-5 to TRBJ2-7; TRBD1 matches 8 bases. The CDR3 has 15 amino acids. The junction had 15 bases not matched to a gene; V was cut back by 7 bases and J by 7 bases. The germline gives CDR1 MNHEY, CDR2 SVGAGI. The CDR3 region has the DNA TGTGCCAGCACCAAAGGACAGGGCCCGTGGTGGGAGCAGTACTTC. The encoded protein is CASTKGQGPWWEQYF.

The chain has TRBV2 and TRBJ2-2; D may be TRBD1 (6 bases). Trimming cost V 5 bases and J 3 bases, with 10 bases left between them. In germline, CDR1 is SNHLY, CDR2 FYNNEI. This CDR3 spans 14 amino acids. This CDR3 reads CASSPRGYTGELFF. In DNA, the CDR3 is TGTGCCAGCAGTCCCAGGGGATACACCGGGGAGCTGTTTTTT. The full variable domain, with the rest looked up from reference TRBV2 and TRBJ2-2, is EPEVTQTPSHQVTQMGQEVILRCVPISNHLYFYWYRQILGQKVEFLVSFYNNEISEKSEIFDDQFSVERPDGSNFTLKIRSTKLEDSAMYFCASSPRGYTGELFFGEGSRLTVL.

This clone was seen only once. V gene TRBV3-1 (or the pseudogene TRBV3-2) combines with J gene TRBJ2-7; tentatively, D is TRBD2 (5 bases). The length of the CDR3 is 14 residues. Germline CDR1 and CDR2: LGHDT and YNNKEL (reference sequence). With 4 bases removed from V and 3 bases from J, the gap between germline ends came to 13 bases. The CDR3 loop reads CASSRTDGIYEQYF. In nucleotides, the CDR3 is TGTGCCAGCAGCCGGACTGACGGGATCTACGAGCAGTACTTC.

V gene TRBV5-1 combines with J gene TRBJ1-2, with D perhaps TRBD1 (5 bases). Germline lookup yields CDR1 SGHRS and CDR2 YFSETQ. The CDR3 is 15 amino acids. V gave up 4 bases and J gave up 2 bases, with 15 bases separating them. CDR3 amino acids: CASSPTPQGNYGYTF. CDR3 in DNA: TGCGCCAGCAGCCCCACCCCTCAGGGAAACTATGGCTACACCTTC.

This sequence joins TRBV29-1 and TRBJ2-5; 7 bases agree with TRBD2. The CDR3 runs to 14 residues. CDR1 is SQVTM, CDR2 ANQGSEA, per germline. After removal of 4 bases from V and 1 base from J, the junction contained 6 bases not matched to a gene. The CDR3 region has the DNA TGCAGCGTTGCACGCGGGGGAGGCCAAGAGACCCAGTACTTC. Translating it yields CSVARGGGQETQYF.

J is TRBJ2-3 and V is TRBV2; D remains unclear. Germline V gene sequence: CDR1 SNHLY, CDR2 FYNNEI. V shed 6 bases and J shed 0 bases, with 13 bases lying between them. The CDR3 runs to 15 residues. CDR3 region: CASRRDFSSTDTQYF. The CDR3 DNA is TGTGCCAGCAGACGCGACTTCTCTAGCACAGATACGCAGTATTTT.

The table lists this clone with a few counts. The rearrangement joins TRBV7-3 to TRBJ2-7, with 9 nucleotides matching TRBD2. Unmatched junction bases numbered 6, after V lost 1 base and J lost 2 bases. This CDR3 is built from 16 residues. CDR1 is SGHTA and CDR2 is FQGTGA in the germline V gene. CDR3 coding DNA: TGTGCCAGCAGCTTAAGTCTAGCGGGACCTACCTACGAGCAGTACTTC. Protein sequence: CASSLSLAGPTYEQYF.

The chain combines TRBV3-1 (or the pseudogene TRBV3-2) with TRBJ2-2; the D gene is possibly TRBD2 (6 bases). Germline V gives CDR1 LGHDT, CDR2 YNNKEL (reference sequence). V was shortened by 4 bases and J by 2 bases, with 11 bases between the two germline ends. This CDR3 is built from 15 residues. In nucleotides, the CDR3 is TGTGCCAGCAGCCTTACCGGGAGCAACACCGGGGAGCTGTTTTTT. It encodes CASSLTGSNTGELFF.

This clone was detected only a few times. V usage is TRBV2 and J usage is TRBJ1-2; weak D call: TRBD1 (5 bases). Trimming removed 5 bases from V and 5 bases from J, with 12 bases in between. Looked up from germline, CDR1 is SNHLY and CDR2 is FYNNEI. This CDR3 has 13 amino acids. CDR3: CASSIDSNYGYTF. DNA of the CDR3: TGTGCCAGCAGTATAGACAGTAATTATGGCTACACCTTC. Full variable domain (remainder filled in from reference TRBV2 and TRBJ1-2): EPEVTQTPSHQVTQMGQEVILRCVPISNHLYFYWYRQILGQKVEFLVSFYNNEISEKSEIFDDQFSVERPDGSNFTLKIRSTKLEDSAMYFCASSIDSNYGYTFGSGTRLTVV.

This sequence joins TRBV19 and TRBJ1-5; 9 bases fit TRBD1. The CDR3 sequence is 16 residues long. The J segment lost 5 bases and the V segment lost 1 base, leaving 6 bases of the junction unmatched. Germline CDR1 LNHDA, CDR2 SQIVND (reference sequence). CDR3: CASSIGGTGYYQPQHF. As DNA, the CDR3 is TGTGCCAGTAGTATAGGAGGGACAGGGTATTATCAGCCCCAGCATTTT.